These 18 T cell receptor beta chains were all obtained from the same sample, sequenced in a study of Graves' ophthalmopathy and Graves' hyperthyroidism. Scientists amplified the TCR beta CDR3 regions from RNA transcripts. An opening RT-PCR round employed HTBI primers and preceded a second-round multiplex PCR. A single record per CDR3 protein comes from TCRdb applying MiXCR to the multiplex PCR reads. The data show a few hundred thousand distinct CDR3 sequences, 17% seen once. Sample: peripheral blood. All receptors derive from an adult woman with stable Graves' hyperthyroidism.

There are many counts of this clonotype. This chain joins TRBV12-3 or TRBV12-4 and TRBJ1-5; 7 nucleotides align to TRBD1. V shed 5 bases, J shed 4 bases, and the junction held 8 bases outside the gene matches. The CDR3 totals 15 residues. CDR3 region: CASSPTGSENQPQHF. CDR3 bases: TGTGCCAGCAGTCCGACAGGGTCTGAAAATCAGCCCCAGCATTTT.

In this sample, this clonotype turned up many times. The CDR3 loop is CAWSGRGGNTEAFF. The CDR3 DNA reads TGTGCCTGGAGTGGCAGGGGCGGGAACACTGAAGCTTTCTTT. The V gene is TRBV30, the J gene TRBJ1-1, with a possible D match to TRBD1 (6 bases). The CDR3 contains 14 residues. Between the trimmed V and J ends, which lost 1 base and 1 base, there was a span of 10 bases. CDR1 is GTSNPN and CDR2 is SVGIG in the germline V gene (reference sequence). Looking up the rest from reference TRBV30 and TRBJ1-1 gives the full variable domain: SQTIHQWPATLVQPVGSPLSLECTVEGTSNPNLYWYRQAAGRGLQLLFYSVGIGQISSEVPQNLSASRPQDRQFILSSKKLLLSDSGFYLCAWSGRGGNTEAFFGQGTRLTVV.

This clonotype was counted at least ten times. J is TRBJ2-7 and V is TRBV28, with D perhaps matching TRBD1 (6 bases). Looked up from germline, CDR1 is MDHEN and CDR2 is SYDVKM. The CDR3 sequence is 15 residues long. Deletions cut 6 bases from V and 1 base from J, with 16 bases between. Here the CDR3 DNA reads TGTGCCAGCAGGGTGGGGGCGAAACGTTCCTACGAGCAGTACTTC. Its translation is CASRVGAKRSYEQYF. The whole variable domain, remainder taken from reference TRBV28 and TRBJ2-7, is DVKVTQSSRYLVKRTGEKVFLECVQDMDHENMFWYRQDPGLGLRLIYFSYDVKMKEKGDIPEGYSVSREKKERFSLILESASTNQTSMYLCASRVGAKRSYEQYFGPGTRLTVT.

The sample holds many counts of this clonotype. The CDR3 DNA reads as TGTGCCAGCAGTGAAAGGACAGGGGCGGCTTTCTTT. Translated: CASSERTGAAFF. The rearrangement uses TRBV25-1 and TRBJ1-1; 9 nucleotides line up with TRBD1. This CDR3 has 12 amino acids. Germline V gives CDR1 MGHDK, CDR2 SYGVNS. V was pared by 2 bases and J by 11 bases, with 3 bases of the junction left unmatched.

There are many counts of this clonotype. The chain uses TRBV28 and TRBJ1-1, with no clear D. Germline CDR1 and CDR2: MDHEN and SYDVKM. Trimming shortened V by 8 bases and J by 5 bases, and 6 bases separated the two germline ends. This CDR3 spans 10 amino acids. The CDR3 region has the DNA TGTGCCAGCTTGAGTACTGAAGCTTTCTTT. It yields the protein CASLSTEAFF.

This clonotype was observed at least ten times. CDR3 DNA sequence: TGCAGCGTAGCCGGGACTAGCGGGGTCCAAGAGACCCAGTACTTC. Protein product: CSVAGTSGVQETQYF. The chain employs TRBV29-1 and TRBJ2-5; TRBD2 matches 13 bases. After removal of 6 bases from V and 1 base from J, the junction contained 5 bases not matched to a gene. This CDR3 spans 15 amino acids. The germline CDR1 and CDR2 sequences are SQVTM and ANQGSEA.

This clonotype was seen at least ten times. The rearrangement uses TRBV12-3 or TRBV12-4 and TRBJ2-7, with 7 nucleotides matching TRBD1. The length of the CDR3 is 13 residues. The junction had 5 bases not matched to a gene; V was cut back by 4 bases and J by 5 bases. The CDR3 sequence is CASSSQGTHEQYF. The CDR3, as DNA: TGTGCCAGCAGTTCACAGGGGACCCACGAGCAGTACTTC.

This clonotype was detected many times. V gene TRBV27 combines with J gene TRBJ2-7; TRBD2 matches at 8 bases. CDR1 and CDR2 (germline): MNHEY, SMNVEV (reference sequence). Trimming at V came to 5 bases and at J to 3 bases, leaving 15 bases not matched to a gene. This CDR3 is built from 17 residues. This chain's CDR3 is CASSPDRSGTRVYEQYF. The DNA for the CDR3 is TGTGCCAGCAGTCCAGATCGGTCCGGGACTAGAGTCTACGAGCAGTACTTC.

The gene calls are TRBV6-1 and TRBJ1-1; a possible D gene is TRBD1 (5 bases). CDR3 length equals 13 residues. V lost 3 bases and J lost 8, with 13 bases in between. Germline V CDR1 and CDR2: MNHNS, SASEGT. CDR3 DNA sequence: TGTGCCAGCAGTGAGGGAGAGGACATCGAAGCTTTCTTT. It specifies CASSEGEDIEAFF.

In its sample, this clonotype was seen many times. The rearrangement joins TRBV7-9 to TRBJ2-2, with 8 positions matching TRBD1. The length of the CDR3 is 15 residues. After removal of 7 bases from V and 4 bases from J, the junction contained 8 bases not matched to a gene. The V gene's germline CDR1 is SEHNR and CDR2 FQNEAQ (reference sequence). CDR3 sequence: CASNLGQGPTGELFF. DNA of the CDR3: TGTGCCAGCAACCTTGGACAGGGTCCCACCGGGGAGCTGTTTTTT.

This clonotype was seen repeatedly, ten times or more. The chain carries TRBV28 and TRBJ2-7, with 10 bases aligning to TRBD2. Trimming cost V 6 bases and J 2 bases; bases outside gene matches: 4. Germline CDR1 reads MDHEN; CDR2 reads SYDVKM. This CDR3 has 14 amino acids. CDR3 sequence: CASRGSGRAYEQYF. The CDR3 nucleotides read TGTGCCAGCAGGGGAAGCGGGAGGGCCTACGAGCAGTACTTC.

This clonotype has just a few counts. The chain carries TRBV30 and TRBJ2-7; 8 bases match TRBD2. This CDR3 has 15 amino acids. V shed 2 bases, J shed 0 bases, and the junction held 6 bases outside the gene matches. CDR1 and CDR2 (germline): GTSNPN, SVGIG (reference sequence). In DNA form, the CDR3 reads TGTGCCTGGAGTTGGGGACTAGGGGACTCCTACGAGCAGTACTTC. Translating gives CAWSWGLGDSYEQYF. The full variable domain, completed using reference TRBV30 and TRBJ2-7, is SQTIHQWPATLVQPVGSPLSLECTVEGTSNPNLYWYRQAAGRGLQLLFYSVGIGQISSEVPQNLSASRPQDRQFILSSKKLLLSDSGFYLCAWSWGLGDSYEQYFGPGTRLTVT.

With regard to this clonotype: This may come from a read error, since a much larger clone is one base off. The chain is built from TRBV10-3 and TRBJ1-1, with TRBD1 as a possible D gene (5 bases). This CDR3 region has 13 residues. The V gene's germline CDR1 is ENHRY and CDR2 SYGVKD. The CDR3 is CAIRQGGNTEACF. The CDR3, as DNA: TGTGCCATCAGGCAGGGAGGGAACACTGAAGCTTGCTTT.

At least ten counts were recorded for this clonotype. The chain combines TRBV6-1 with TRBJ2-7; TRBD1 matches 8 bases. CDR1 is MNHNS, CDR2 SASEGT, per germline. CDR3 length: 13 amino acids. The V gene end was trimmed by 6 bases and the J gene end by 5 bases; junction bases not matched to a gene: 6. In DNA, the CDR3 is TGTGCCAGCAGACGACAGGGGAGGAACGAGCAGTACTTC. Amino acids: CASRRQGRNEQYF.

This chain uses TRBV6-5 with TRBJ1-5, with D unresolved. Germline values: CDR1 MNHEY, CDR2 SVGAGI. CDR3 length: 12 amino acids. V was shortened by 0 bases and J by 9 bases, with 6 bases between the two germline ends. Here the CDR3 DNA reads TGTGCCAGCAGTTACTCGGTTGTGCCCCAGCATTTT. This gives the protein CASSYSVVPQHF.

This clonotype was counted ten times or more. The chain employs TRBV6-1 and TRBJ2-7; TRBD1 matches at 9 bases. This CDR3 contains 16 residues. Losses at the gene ends were 5 bases for V and 5 bases for J; bases not matched to a gene: 13. Germline CDR1 MNHNS, CDR2 SASEGT. The CDR3 sequence is CASSRAGTGIFDEQYF. The CDR3 DNA is TGTGCCAGCAGTAGGGCCGGGACAGGGATATTTGACGAGCAGTACTTC.

A word on this clonotype: The final CDR3 position lacks the conserved phenylalanine or tryptophan, pointing to a likely read error. The V call is TRBV27, the J call TRBJ1-1; no clear D gene. CDR1 MNHEY and CDR2 SMNVEV come from the germline V gene (reference sequence). V lost 3 bases and J lost 0, with 8 bases in between. The CDR3 sequence is 14 residues long. This CDR3 reads CASSFAGMNTEAFY. CDR3 nucleotide sequence: TGTGCCAGCAGTTTCGCAGGTATGAACACTGAAGCTTTCTAT.

This clonotype was counted ten times or more. The rearrangement links TRBV12-3 or TRBV12-4 to TRBJ2-7; 7 bases map to TRBD2. Trimming removed 3 bases from V and 2 bases from J; junction bases left unmatched: 4. The CDR3 is 14 amino acids. The CDR3 coding sequence is TGTGCCAGCAGTTTCGGTCTAGCGGCCTACGAGCAGTACTTC. This codes for CASSFGLAAYEQYF.